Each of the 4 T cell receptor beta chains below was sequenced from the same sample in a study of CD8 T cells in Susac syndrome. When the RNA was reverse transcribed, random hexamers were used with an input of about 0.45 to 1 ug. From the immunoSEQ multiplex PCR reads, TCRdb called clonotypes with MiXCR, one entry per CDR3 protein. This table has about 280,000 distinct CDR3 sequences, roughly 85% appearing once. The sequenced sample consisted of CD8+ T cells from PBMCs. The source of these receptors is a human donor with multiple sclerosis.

CDR3 bases: TGTGCCAGCAGCATCGGACTAGCGGGAGCTTATGAGCAGTTCTTC. This sequence encodes CASSIGLAGAYEQFF. The chain links TRBV7-2 to TRBJ2-1; 13 positions agree with TRBD2. The J segment lost 8 bases and the V segment lost 5 bases, leaving 6 bases of the junction unmatched. Germline CDR1 reads SGHTA; CDR2 reads FQGNSA. The CDR3 length is 15 residues.

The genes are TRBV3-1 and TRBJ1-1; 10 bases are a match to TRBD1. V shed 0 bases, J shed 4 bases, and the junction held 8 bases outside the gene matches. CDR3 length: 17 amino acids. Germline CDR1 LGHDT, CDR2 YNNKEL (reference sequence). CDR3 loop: CASSQDGGTGDFTEAFF. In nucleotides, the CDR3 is TGTGCCAGCAGCCAAGACGGAGGGACAGGGGACTTCACTGAAGCTTTCTTT.

The CDR3 DNA is TGTGCCAGTAGTATGGTCCCCGATAATGAGCAGTTCTTC. Protein sequence: CASSMVPDNEQFF. The chain recombines TRBV19 with TRBJ2-1; no reliable D call. CDR3 size: 13 residues. V was trimmed by 3 bases and J by 7 bases, leaving 10 bases between them. Germline V gives CDR1 LNHDA, CDR2 SQIVND (reference sequence).

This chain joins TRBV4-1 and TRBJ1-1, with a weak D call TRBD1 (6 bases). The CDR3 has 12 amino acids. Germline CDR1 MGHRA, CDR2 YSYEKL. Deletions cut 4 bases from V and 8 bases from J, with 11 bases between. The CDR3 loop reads CASSPGQTEAFF. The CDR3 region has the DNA TGCGCCAGCAGCCCTGGACAGACAGAAGCTTTCTTT.